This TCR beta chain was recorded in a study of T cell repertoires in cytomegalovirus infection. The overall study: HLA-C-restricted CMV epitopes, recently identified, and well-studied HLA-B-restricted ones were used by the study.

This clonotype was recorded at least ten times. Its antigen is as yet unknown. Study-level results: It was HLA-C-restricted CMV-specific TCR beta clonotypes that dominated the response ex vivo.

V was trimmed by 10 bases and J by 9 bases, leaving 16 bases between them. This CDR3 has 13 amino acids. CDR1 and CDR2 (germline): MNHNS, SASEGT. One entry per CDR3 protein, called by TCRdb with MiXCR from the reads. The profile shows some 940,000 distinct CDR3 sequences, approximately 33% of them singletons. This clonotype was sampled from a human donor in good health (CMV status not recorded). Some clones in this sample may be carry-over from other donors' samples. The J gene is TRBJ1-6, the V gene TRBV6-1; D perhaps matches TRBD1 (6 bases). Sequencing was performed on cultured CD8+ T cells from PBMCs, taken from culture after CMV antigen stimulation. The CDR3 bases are TGTGCCACCCTCCTAGGGGGTGGTTCACCCCTCCACTTT. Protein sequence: CATLLGGGSPLHF.